This T cell receptor (beta chain) is from a study of shared clonotypes between healthy human individuals. Study findings and constraints: Specimens sampled were limited to blood, with tissue repertoires likely differing. The small donor group covered limited genetic and exposure diversity.

With regard to this clone: Its specificity is not known.

CDR1 is MDHEN, CDR2 SYDVKM, per germline. The CDR3 covers 15 residues. V was shortened by 2 bases and J by 7 bases, with 18 bases between the two germline ends. Template amounts of approximately 300 ng DNA, around 31,000 T cell genomes, were employed in unsorted PBMC replicate PCRs. In the original processing: ImmunoSEQ output lacked quality scores and full-length reads, limiting matched filtering. The table came from immunoSEQ multiplex PCR; TCRdb's copy has only in-frame clones and leaves some out. V and J calls and clone size follow that table, whereas D and trimming were derived from the DNA. Here the sample spans about 490,000 clones, over 60% being singletons.

This receptor was taken from a woman aged 40 to 55 in good health. Some clones in this sample may be carry-over from other donors' samples. The material sequenced was PBMCs. This chain links TRBV28 with TRBJ2-7; possibly TRBD1 for D (6 bases). The CDR3 nucleotides are TGTGCCAGCAGTTTAGATCTGGGGGCTGGAGAAGAGCAGTACTTC. It codes for CASSLDLGAGEEQYF.